These T cell receptor beta chains were read from a single sample in a study of beta chain features in type 1 diabetes. Produced via immunoSEQ multiplex PCR; TCRdb's table is partial and in-frame only. The sample has about 900,000 clones, roughly a sixth seen once. Sequencing input: naive CD4+ T cells from blood. These receptors all come from a woman aged 18-29 years in good health. Each CDR3 is given with its conserved first and last residue. The order of the fields is V gene, CDR3 protein.

TRBV9 CASSVGHLTGGGTNEKLFF
TRBV19 CASRKTSGRTDTQYF
TRBV11-1 CASSSRDRAVNEQFF
TRBV21-1 CASSNWGTSGSYEQYF
TRBV28 CASSLLAAAYEQYF
TRBV20-1 CSASDEETQYF
TRBV28 CASSLAGPISRLNEQFF
TRBV5-1 CASSLEVASGYNEQFF
TRBV7-2 CASSLALRNTQYF
TRBV7-2 CASSLSRGRTDTQYF
TRBV2 CASSVTDTQYF
TRBV27 CASSFGGGRESRYGYTF
TRBV4-1 CASSQRLAGGTPDTQYF
TRBV11-3 CASSLSTDEQFF
TRBV2 CASDRVVRDTEAFF
TRBV14 CASSQDTVRGNEQFF
TRBV15 CATSRLGVKRSYNEQFF
TRBV21-1 CASSRLTGSSTDTQYF
TRBV7-3 CASSLFSAPGELFF
TRBV18 CASSSRTRQGNEQFF
TRBV6-5 CASSYLQRDRGSGYTF
TRBV11-2 CASSLAGLVRKQTQYF
TRBV29-1 CSGGQGITDTQYF
TRBV5-1 CASSLRGAHLSYNEQFF
TRBV25-1 CASSSTTGLNTEAFF
TRBV5-4 CASSFRTGSSYNEQFF
TRBV5-1 CASSLAWGTQGQETQYF
TRBV7-8 CASSFNRDSNQPQHF
TRBV19 CASSRSPETQYF
TRBV29-1 CSVFEGNYGYTF
TRBV27 CASRDDRGVTEAFF
TRBV6-6 CASSQDFSGNTIYF
TRBV10-3 CAIQGANYGYTF
TRBV7-9 CASRETGGKEETQYF
TRBV18 CASKGEETQYF
TRBV7-9 CASSLSLGRVTEAFF
TRBV6-6 CASSAYNEQFF
TRBV10-3 CAISESTQGGPQYF
TRBV11-3 CASSKLAAGEQYF
TRBV7-3 CASSAGTGYYNEQFF